The entry that follows covers one T cell receptor (beta chain) sequence. The J segment lost 1 base and the V segment lost 6 bases, leaving 6 bases of the junction unmatched. Germline CDR1 and CDR2: SGHRS and YFSETQ. This CDR3 is built from 15 residues. The sample originates from a study of shared clonotypes between healthy human individuals. Method: immunoSEQ multiplex PCR; TCRdb's copy keeps in-frame clones and lacks some. This sample has roughly 2,300,000 clones, with less than 95% found just once. The chain carries TRBV5-1 and TRBJ2-2; the match to TRBD2 covers 7 bases. This sequence originates from a young man in good health. Some clones in this sample may be carry-over from other donors' samples. The sample comprised naive CD4+ T cells from PBMCs. Documented subset: CD45RA+ positively selected. CDR3 in amino acids: CASMRASGNTGELFF. As DNA, the CDR3 is TGCGCCAGCATGAGGGCTAGCGGGAACACCGGGGAGCTGTTTTTT. Based on the CDR3 plus reference TRBV5-1 and TRBJ2-2, the full variable domain is KAGVTQTPRYLIKTRGQQVTLSCSPISGHRSVSWYQQTPGQGLQFLFEYFSETQRNKGNFPGRFSGRQFSNSRSEMNVSTLELGDSALYLCASMRASGNTGELFFGEGSRLTVL.